This TCR beta chain was identified in a study of CD8+CD57+ T cells in acquired aplastic anemia. The germline gives CDR1 MNHEY, CDR2 SVGAGI. The CDR3 sequence is 16 residues long. Patients included in sequencing had previously demonstrated CD8+CD57+ cell expansion by flow cytometry. Severe acquired aplastic anemia was present in all patients. This clonotype showed up just once. A much larger clone sits a single nucleotide away, making a read error possible. Profiling that covered TCR beta VDJ and CDR3 relied on genomic DNA as its template. TCRdb ran MiXCR on the reads and lists one entry per CDR3 protein. The table lists 150,000 to 200,000 distinct CDR3 sequences, approximately 51% of them singletons.

The origin of this receptor is a human donor with aplastic anemia. This chain uses TRBV6-5 with TRBJ2-2, with D tentatively TRBD1 (6 bases). Sequencing input: sorted CD4+, CD8+, or CD8+CD57+ T cells (not recorded which) from PBMCs. The CDR3 DNA sequence: TGTGCCAGCAGTTACTTGGGGACACCGAACACCGGGGAGCTGCTTTTT. Its protein product is CASSYLGTPNTGELLF.